This T cell receptor beta chain was captured by sequencing in a study of CD39 and CD103 CD8 tumor-infiltrating T cells (dated by TCRdb to 2017 to 2018). About the full investigation: Repertoire comparisons were shown for an HPV-positive HNSCC, an HPV-negative HNSCC, an ovarian cancer and a melanoma patient. Deep sequencing of TCRbeta CDR3 was used to compare the repertoires of CD8 TIL subsets, defined by CD103 and CD39, with those of peripheral memory CD8 T cells. Overall results and qualifications from the work: DP TIL clonotypes were rarely found in blood or uninvolved lymph node, whereas DN TIL clonotypes largely overlapped peripheral memory CD8 repertoires. DP CD8 TILs appeared to be more oligoclonal than DN and SP CD8 TILs and blood memory CD8 T cells, with roughly 55-90% covered by the top 30 clonotypes.

V is pared back by 4 bases and J by 4 bases, with 20 bases lying between the germline termini. Reading the germline V gene gives CDR1 SGHRS and CDR2 YFSETQ. Its CDR3 holds 17 amino acids, cysteine through phenylalanine. Only the CDR3 part of the read is kept: 51 bases, read in frame from the first base. Patients were not receiving therapy at sample collection, though earlier treatments ranged from chemotherapy, radiotherapy, surgery and immunotherapy to none. After thawing, cells were enriched for T lymphocytes using a negative-selection kit, and EpCAM beads were added for tumor-infiltrating lymphocytes. For the CD8 TIL subsets, CD3+CD4-CD8+CD45RA- cells were FACS-sorted and divided into DN, SP and DP based on their expression of CD39 and CD103. Tumor specimens were minced and digested with hyaluronidase, collagenase and DNase for 1 h, filtered, Ficoll-enriched and cryopreserved. On a FACSAria II, each population was sorted to approximately 99% purity, and the resulting cell pellets were frozen for TCR sequencing with no culture step.

Genomic DNA was extracted with the DNeasy Blood and Tissue Kit from around 10,000 to 100,000 sorted cells per subset. TCRbeta V-J or V-D-J regions were sequenced and mapped by the immunoSEQ service, with coverage above 10x per sample. The source study handled its data this way. Analysis was restricted to productive rearrangements exported from the immunoSEQ Analyzer platform, and clonality was assessed using the 500 most abundant clones. To quantify how much repertoires overlapped between populations, both the Morisita-Horn similarity index and the Jaccard index were used. Morisita-Horn similarity between CD8 T-cell subset TCR repertoires was measured in several cancer patients. Entries here come from immuneACCESS through TCRdb and include only in-frame sequences with V and J called. Some clones fail to appear in such tables; in the studies checked, an unresolved V gene covers under half of the shortfall, and the cause of the remainder is unknown. V and J calls and clone size are those listed in that table; D and trimming were worked out from the DNA. A total of approximately 700 clones appear in this sample, more than 45% of them only once. The ten largest clones add up to approximately 66% of the sample.

Worth noting for this clone: The clone's antigen remains unknown. It has no much larger one-base neighbor in the sample; base qualities were not kept.

This sequence originates from a human donor with head and neck squamous cell carcinoma. The chain joins TRBV5-1 to TRBJ2-2; the D gene assignment is perhaps TRBD1 or TRBD2, with each matching 5 bases. The sequencing sample was made of CD39+ CD103+ CD8+ T cells sorted from the tumor. The sample's cell subset or site, from its label and the paper: CD103+CD39+ double-positive CD45RA- CD8 T cells. The CDR3 reads CASSPGPPKIVTGELFF. In nucleotide form, the sequence is TGCGCCAGCAGCCCGGGACCGCCAAAGATTGTCACCGGGGAGCTGTTTTTT.